This T cell receptor beta chain was documented in a study of blood T cell repertoires in COVID-19. Overall study context: From T cells, B-cell-depleted T cells, or PBMCs came the material, which was cDNA or gDNA.

Authors' analysis steps: The assay estimated nucleated cells by amplifying reference gene primers. Assay: immunoSEQ multiplex PCR; the TCRdb copy retains only in-frame clones and omits some. V, J and clone size are taken as reported in that table, and D and trimming were inferred from the DNA itself. The sample has about 140,000 clones, around 80% seen once; the top ten hold less than 2.5%. CDR1 and CDR2 (germline): SGDLS, YYNGEE. The CDR3 extends over 15 amino acids. V shed 4 bases and J 4 bases; nucleotides not matched to a gene: 9. The genes are TRBV9 and TRBJ2-7; 9 bases are a match to TRBD2. The sequenced sample consisted of peripheral blood. The origin of this receptor is a woman in her sixties with acute or convalescent COVID-19. CDR3: CASSLTAGGMYEQYF. CDR3 nucleotide sequence: TGTGCCAGCAGCTTAACGGCGGGAGGGATGTACGAGCAGTACTTC.